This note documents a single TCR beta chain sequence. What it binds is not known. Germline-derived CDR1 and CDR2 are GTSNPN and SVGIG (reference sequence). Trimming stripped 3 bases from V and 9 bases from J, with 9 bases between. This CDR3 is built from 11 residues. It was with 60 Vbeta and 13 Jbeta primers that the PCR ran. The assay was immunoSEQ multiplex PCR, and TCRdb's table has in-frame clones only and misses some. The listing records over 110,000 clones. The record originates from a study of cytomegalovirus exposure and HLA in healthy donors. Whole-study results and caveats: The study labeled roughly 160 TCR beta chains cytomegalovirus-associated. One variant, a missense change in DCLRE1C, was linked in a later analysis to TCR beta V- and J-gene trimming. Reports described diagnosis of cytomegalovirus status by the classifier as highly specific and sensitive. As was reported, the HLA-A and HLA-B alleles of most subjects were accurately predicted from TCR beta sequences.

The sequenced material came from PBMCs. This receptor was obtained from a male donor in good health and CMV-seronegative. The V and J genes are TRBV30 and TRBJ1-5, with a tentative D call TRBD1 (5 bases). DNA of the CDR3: TGTGCCTGGAGCACGGGGGGGCCCCAGCATTTT. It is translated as CAWSTGGPQHF.